Here is one TCR beta chain with its context. Antigen specificity is unknown. The ends lost 0 bases at V and 4 bases at J; junction bases unmatched: 4. The CDR3 has 15 amino acids. Germline values: CDR1 LGHNA, CDR2 YSLEER. This sample is drawn from a study of T cell responses to AZD1222 COVID-19 vaccine. Study-wide results and limits: Per reports, nearly half of all spike-specific TCRs target regions that are unmutated in variants.

Repertoires were generated with immunoSEQ multiplex PCR, while TCRdb's copy carries only in-frame clones and drops some. The data contain around 110,000 clones, roughly 88% of them singletons. The origin of this receptor is an adult in good health. This chain connects TRBV4-3 to TRBJ2-5, with TRBD1 identical over 8 bases. Specimen: peripheral blood, collected on day 0 of AZD1222 vaccination. The CDR3 reads CASSQDITGGETQYF. DNA for the CDR3: TGCGCCAGCAGCCAAGATATAACAGGGGGAGAGACCCAGTACTTC.